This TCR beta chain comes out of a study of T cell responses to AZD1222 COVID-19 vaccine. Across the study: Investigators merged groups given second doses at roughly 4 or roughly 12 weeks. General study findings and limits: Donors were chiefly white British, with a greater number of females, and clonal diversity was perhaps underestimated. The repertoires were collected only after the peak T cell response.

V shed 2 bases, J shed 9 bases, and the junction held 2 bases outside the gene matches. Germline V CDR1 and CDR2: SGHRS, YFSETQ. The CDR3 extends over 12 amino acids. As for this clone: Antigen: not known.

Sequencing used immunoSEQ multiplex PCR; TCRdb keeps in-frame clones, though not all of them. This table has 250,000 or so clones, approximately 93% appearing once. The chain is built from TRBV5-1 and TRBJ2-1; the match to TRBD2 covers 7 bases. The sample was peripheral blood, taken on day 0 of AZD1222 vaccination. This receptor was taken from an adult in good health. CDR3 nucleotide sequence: TGCGCCAGCAGCTTAGCGGGGATTGAGCAGTTCTTC. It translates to CASSLAGIEQFF. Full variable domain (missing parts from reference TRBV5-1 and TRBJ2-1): KAGVTQTPRYLIKTRGQQVTLSCSPISGHRSVSWYQQTPGQGLQFLFEYFSETQRNKGNFPGRFSGRQFSNSRSEMNVSTLELGDSALYLCASSLAGIEQFFGPGTRLTVL.